Here is one T cell receptor (beta chain) with its context. The sample originates from a study of shared clonotypes between healthy human individuals. A deep-level run was used for the assay. Per sorted-subset replicate PCR, input was roughly 220 ng DNA, representing tens of thousands of T cell genomes. Sequencing used immunoSEQ multiplex PCR; TCRdb keeps in-frame clones, though not all of them. This sample carries roughly 2,000,000 clones, 90% to 95% of them seen once, and the ten largest clones take 1.5% to 2%. CD8 cells classed as naive were CD45RO-negative and positively selected for CCR7, excluding terminally differentiated effector memory CD45RA+ cells. The source is a man aged 18 to 30 in good health. Some clones in this sample may be carry-over from other donors' samples. Source material: naive CD8+ T cells from PBMCs.

DNA for the CDR3: TGTGCCAGCAGTGACCCCACCGGGACCAGAGGGGCCAACGTCCTGACTTTC. It is translated as CASSDPTGTRGANVLTF. This chain uses TRBV2 with TRBJ2-6; D might be TRBD1 or TRBD2, each matching 5 bases. Germline-derived CDR1 and CDR2 are SNHLY and FYNNEI. With 3 bases removed from V and 4 bases from J, the gap between germline ends came to 16 bases. The CDR3 length is 17 residues.